This T cell receptor (beta chain) emerged from a study of early T cells in non-severe SARS-CoV-2 infection. Study-level information: Bulk RNA from unsorted whole blood was sequenced; chains were unpaired.

This clonotype has at least ten counts. The germline CDR1 and CDR2 sequences are SNHLY and FYNNEI. The CDR3 contains 16 residues. Deletions cut 2 bases from V and 2 bases from J, with 15 bases between. As part of library construction, unique molecular identifiers were attached to individual cDNA molecules. TCRdb reprocessed the 5' RACE reads via MiXCR and lists one record per CDR3 protein. Of 65,000 to 80,000 distinct CDR3 sequences detected, approximately 13% appear once; the ten largest clones hold roughly 6%. Sequenced input: whole blood. The rearrangement links TRBV2 to TRBJ2-5, with D uncertain. This sequence originates from an adult who was a healthcare worker with PCR-confirmed SARS-CoV-2 infection or an uninfected control (not recorded which). CDR3 sequence reads: CASSEPDLARQETQYF. CDR3 nucleotides: TGTGCCAGCAGTGAACCGGATTTAGCCCGTCAAGAGACCCAGTACTTC.